Listed below are T cell receptor beta chains from one sample, sequenced in a study of breast tumors, draining lymph nodes, adjacent tissues. Each CDR3 protein is one row after TCRdb ran MiXCR on the multiplex PCR reads. This table has approximately 130,000 distinct CDR3 sequences, approximately 22% appearing once. Sequences were obtained from axillary lymph node tissue. These receptors came from a female donor with breast cancer. Some clones in this sample may be carry-over from other donors' samples. CDR3s include the opening cysteine and the closing phenylalanine or tryptophan. Each record gives: D gene, V gene, J gene, clone size, CDR3 protein, CDR3 DNA. The D gene is left open where the match is weak. Only part of the rows carry a size: once, few, many, or a class if the clone is expanded.

.	TRBV12-3/TRBV12-4	TRBJ1-6	many	CASRLGDSPLHF	TGTGCCAGCAGACTGGGGGATTCACCCCTCCACTTT
.	TRBV27	TRBJ1-2	few	CASSFRGGIGGYTF	TGTGCCAGCAGTTTTAGGGGGGGGATTGGTGGCTACACCTTC
.	TRBV7-2	TRBJ2-3	many	CAGGGSKFTDTQYF	TGTGCTGGGGGTGGGTCCAAGTTCACAGATACGCAGTATTTT
.	TRBV28	TRBJ2-1	many	CASSLDRGYNEQFF	TGTGCCAGCAGTTTGGATAGGGGCTACAATGAGCAGTTCTTC
.	TRBV7-9	TRBJ1-2	many	CASSRSAGVLDYGYTF	TGTGCCAGCAGCCGGTCTGCGGGGGTGCTGGACTATGGCTACACCTTC
TRBD2	TRBV6-1	TRBJ2-3	many	CASSSRPSGTSGSRGDTQYF	TGTGCCAGCAGTTCTCGACCTAGTGGGACTAGCGGGAGTAGAGGTGATACGCAGTATTTT
TRBD2	TRBV27	TRBJ2-7	.	CASSRGLAGGAYEQYF	TGTGCCAGCAGTCGGGGACTAGCGGGAGGGGCCTACGAGCAGTACTTC
.	TRBV7-2	TRBJ2-7	many	CASSLATASSYEQYF	TGTGCCAGCAGCTTAGCAACGGCTAGCTCCTACGAGCAGTACTTC
TRBD2	TRBV12-3/TRBV12-4	TRBJ2-7	many	CASSFGLAAPYEQYF	TGTGCCAGCAGTTTTGGACTAGCCGCCCCCTACGAGCAGTACTTC
.	TRBV6-5	TRBJ1-3	many	CASTGVHSGNTIYF	TGTGCCAGCACGGGGGTCCACTCTGGAAACACCATATATTTT
.	TRBV20-1	TRBJ1-1	.	CSARDSQGRITEAFF	TGCAGTGCTAGAGATTCTCAGGGGCGGATCACTGAAGCTTTCTTT
TRBD1	TRBV4-2	TRBJ2-4	.	CASSQERTGGKNIQYF	TGTGCCAGCAGCCAAGAAAGGACAGGGGGCAAAAACATTCAGTACTTC
TRBD2	TRBV20-1	TRBJ2-7	many	CSASGVAGNYEQYF	TGCAGTGCCTCAGGAGTAGCGGGAAACTACGAGCAGTACTTC
.	TRBV27	TRBJ2-1	few	CASSLGISNEQFF	TGTGCCAGCAGTTTAGGGATTAGCAATGAGCAGTTCTTC
.	TRBV10-3	TRBJ2-5	many	CATRVGTLQETQYF	TGTGCCACCAGGGTGGGGACACTCCAAGAGACCCAGTACTTC
.	TRBV9	TRBJ2-7	many	CASSPSGGRAYEQYF	TGTGCCAGCAGCCCGTCAGGGGGGAGGGCTTACGAGCAGTACTTC
.	TRBV12-3/TRBV12-4	TRBJ2-1	many	CASSFRQIPPHNEQFF	TGTGCCAGCAGTTTTCGGCAAATCCCCCCCCACAATGAGCAGTTCTTC
.	TRBV4-1	TRBJ2-7	many	CASSQVASRSGYEQYF	TGCGCCAGCAGCCAAGTCGCATCGCGGTCGGGCTACGAGCAGTACTTC
TRBD2	TRBV29-1	TRBJ2-3	many	CSVERLADSTDTQYF	TGCAGCGTTGAAAGGCTAGCGGATAGCACAGATACGCAGTATTTT
.	TRBV7-9	TRBJ2-7	many	CASSLAPLEEQYF	TGTGCCAGCAGCTTAGCGCCACTAGAAGAGCAGTACTTC
TRBD1	TRBV20-1	TRBJ1-5	many	CSARGETGGVNQPQHF	TGCAGTGCTAGAGGGGAGACAGGGGGCGTCAATCAGCCCCAGCATTTT
TRBD2	TRBV20-1	TRBJ2-1	many	CSAVSGRAYNEQFF	TGCAGTGCCGTTAGCGGGAGGGCCTACAATGAGCAGTTCTTC
TRBD1	TRBV5-1	TRBJ2-1	many	CASGLDRASYNEQFF	TGCGCCAGCGGACTGGACAGGGCGAGCTACAATGAGCAGTTCTTC
TRBD1	TRBV7-3	TRBJ2-1	many	CASRRQGVGDEQFF	TGTGCCAGCAGGAGACAGGGTGTTGGTGATGAGCAGTTCTTC
.	TRBV3-1	TRBJ2-5	many	CASSHLTAGRETQYF	TGTGCCAGCAGCCACTTAACCGCAGGGCGAGAGACCCAGTACTTC
TRBD2	TRBV11-3	TRBJ2-5	many	CASSLRIGGGKIETQYF	TGTGCCAGCAGCTTAAGGATCGGCGGGGGTAAAATAGAGACCCAGTACTTC
TRBD2	TRBV7-9	TRBJ2-3	many	CASSLLSSGFTDTQYF	TGTGCCAGCAGCTTATTGTCTAGCGGTTTCACAGATACGCAGTATTTT